Below, one TCR beta chain is given with its context. This clone's antigen is unknown. No quality values exist for individual bases; no much larger clone is one base distant. The CDR3 goes from the cysteine to the phenylalanine over 14 residues. CDR3 DNA is the only sequence kept; it has 42 bases, read in frame from the first base. V sheds 5 bases and J sheds 2 bases, leaving 12 bases between their ends. Reading the germline V gene gives CDR1 SGHTA and CDR2 FQGTGA. In total, approximately 690 healthy bone marrow donors made up the cohort. At the time of sampling, every cohort member was nominally healthy, though immune exposures that went unrecorded were likely present. The donor was CMV seronegative and was included in the group of a few hundred seronegative cohort members. Every donor gave a peripheral blood sample, and the peripheral blood mononuclear cells from that sample were used for TCR beta sequencing. Genomic DNA extraction from the blood cell samples was performed with the Qiagen DNeasy Blood Extraction Kit.

Libraries were made using the immunoSEQ multiplex PCR assay. The multiplex PCR relied on a mix of 60 forward primers for TCR Vbeta segments and 13 reverse primers for TCR Jbeta segments. The CDR3 region of rearranged TCR beta genes was amplified from genomic DNA by a multiplex PCR assay. On the Illumina HiSeq System, the amplified TCR beta libraries were sequenced as 87-base-pair reads. In the source study's methods: A later analysis counted tens of millions of unique TCR beta chains across the 666 repertoires, and 9.5 million to 11 million of these chains were shared by at least two donors. Raw reads were error-corrected and collapsed into unique sequences with a nearest-neighbor algorithm that merged closely related sequences to remove PCR and sequencing errors. CDR3 sequences were aligned to IMGT reference sequences to assign V, D and J gene segments. For a sequence to be retained, a match of at least six nucleotides to both a V gene segment and a J gene segment was required. Rearrangements were classified as productive when the CDR3 lacked stop codons and remained in frame with V and J, and all other rearrangements were classified as non-productive. Following IMGT convention, CDR3 was defined as the stretch from the second conserved V-encoded cysteine up to the conserved J-encoded phenylalanine. In an earlier analysis of around 570 of the donors, sequences lacking an unambiguous match to a single V gene segment were excluded. An earlier analysis of several hundred of the donors called V segments functional above 56.7% productive rearrangements and segregating when the between-donor standard deviation exceeded 5%. A statistical classification framework was developed to diagnose cytomegalovirus status using the catalog of TCR beta chain sequences. A later analysis assigned V and J genes by comparing TCR nucleotide sequences with IMGT/GENE-DB human TR gene sequences. A later analysis assigned CDR3 sequences and most-parsimonious VDJ recombination scenarios with the TCRdist pipeline. In a later analysis, each TCR beta chain was defined by its CDR3 amino acid sequence together with its V-gene family, and reads without a unique V-gene family were excluded. In a later analysis, some 600 highly shared, low-generation-probability nucleotide sequences were removed to address suspected cross-contamination and a sequencing artifact. In a later analysis, a clonal expansion index for each public chain was calculated from normalized within-repertoire ranks of inferred template counts. Generation probabilities in a later analysis came from a VDJ recombination model fitted to out-of-frame rearrangements, and those results were checked against IGoR. A later analysis scored TCR-TCR, TCR-HLA and TCR-CMV co-occurrence with hypergeometric tests, applying a repertoire-size bias correction to TCR pairs. In a later analysis, false discovery rates were estimated by permuting HLA or CMV assignments 20 times. In a later analysis, co-occurring TCRs were grouped using DBSCAN, with TCRdist sequence similarity added in when clustering inside HLA-allele-positive subsets. For co-occurrence clustering, repertoires with fewer than 30,000 or more than 120,000 public chains were excluded, along with five or six repertoires with anomalous nucleotide sharing. The table comes from immuneACCESS by way of TCRdb, which keeps in-frame sequences with V and J called. Part of the clones is missing from these tables; in studies checked, under half for an unresolved V gene and the rest for unknown reasons. V and J calls and clone size are copied from that table; D and trimming were computed from the DNA. The sample table shows about 130,000 clones, and approximately 82% are seen once. Jointly, the top ten make up approximately 3% of the sample.

This sample was taken from a study of cytomegalovirus exposure and HLA in healthy donors listed by TCRdb under 2017. Regarding the study in general: An earlier analysis of 587 of the donors reported over 250 Gb of sequence data and 117 million unique TCR beta sequences obtained from roughly 180 million T cells. In addition to the first cohort of 666 subjects, a separate validation cohort of some 120 different subjects was used. Across approximately 400 genotyped donors of the cohort, an average of about 240,000 unique TCR beta nucleotide sequences per donor were sequenced, and 15% to 20% of those sequences were non-productive. All discovery cohort repertoires had been generated using a single sequencing platform. Genome-wide SNP genotypes for about 65% of the 666 donors were used in a later genetic analysis, which treated that subset as a discovery cohort. Roughly 300 gigabases of sequencing data and 70 million to 100 million unique TCR sequences were included in an early release covering roughly 600 HLA-typed donors. To predict cytomegalovirus infection status, the study brought together high-throughput TCR immunosequencing, statistical association of individual TCRs with disease status, and machine learning. The study profiled the T cell repertoires of hundreds of subjects by immunosequencing and related them to cytomegalovirus serostatus. In an earlier analysis of 587 of the donors, high-throughput TCR beta sequencing was used to judge whether each TCR beta V gene segment behaved as functional or pseudogenic. Both class I and class II loci were covered by HLA typing, at four-digit resolution. The aim of the study was to test whether cataloging public T cell receptors could identify signatures of past pathogen exposure. Because of strong linkage in the cohort, roughly 5 DR-DQ haplotypes were treated as single units for association and clustering. Rather than using new phenotypic data, the later analysis identified candidate immune exposures from TCR beta sequences and from how often those sequences occurred across donors. A later analysis re-analyzed previously published TCR beta repertoires from roughly 690 donors and added high-resolution HLA genotyping to study TCR occurrence patterns. Donor age, sex, ethnicity and CMV serostatus were compiled together with the repertoire data. Among the approximately 420 genotyped donors, approximately 77% belonged to the genetic ancestry cluster associated with self-reported Caucasian donors. The number of donors typed differed by locus, with roughly 629-640 for A, B, C, DRB1 and DQB1, more than 500 for DQA1, nearly 610 for DPA1, and 472 for DPB1.

What the authors observed across the whole study: In this cohort, only TCR beta chains were sequenced, and detectable features were limited by the absence of alpha or paired-chain data. A few of the identified cytomegalovirus-associated TCR beta chains were confirmed in vitro to be specific for cytomegalovirus antigens. A later analysis found that HLA-associated TCR beta chains were more clonally expanded and had lower generation probabilities than equally common non-associated chains. A later analysis reported that several top co-occurrence clusters appeared linked to parvovirus B19, influenza, CMV and Epstein-Barr virus. Because HLA typing was missing for some donors at each locus, association tests included only the typed subset. Broadly in line with IMGT annotations, most TCR beta V segments showed up in productive rearrangements about 87% or about 30% of the time in an earlier analysis of about 500 of the donors. A further reported finding was that TCR beta sequences accurately predicted the HLA-A and HLA-B alleles for most subjects in the first cohort. A total of 150 to 200 TCR beta chains were listed by the study as associated with cytomegalovirus. Compared with the roughly 700-donor mean, donors in an Asian-associated ancestry cluster had fewer N-insertions in productive TCRs, according to a later genetic analysis. The earlier analysis of 450 to 700 of the donors excluded 15 to 20 rarely observed V segments, including chromosome 9 orphons, because counts were too low. Some IMGT-functional V segments, including TRBV6-2 and TRBV6-3, could not be told apart with the 87-base-pair reads, so those segments were excluded. Across donors, most TCR sequences were observed very rarely, whereas some public TCRs were present in many individuals. The authors suggested that the approach could potentially be extended to other disease states and immunological phenotypes. The sequencing pipeline was judged likely to have produced a cluster of highly shared sequence variants as a technical artifact. The only immune exposure information available for the cohort was CMV serostatus. Correlated functional status among segregating V segments might be attributable to linkage disequilibrium, but an unknown experimental factor could not be ruled out. Strong co-occurrence of HLA alleles, especially DR and DQ, made assigning TCR associations to individual alleles difficult. Presence/absence analyses assumed roughly uniform sequencing depth across donors, an assumption that may not hold. In a later analysis, the rate of TCR association differed among HLA loci, with DRB1 alleles having the most associated TCRs and HLA-C alleles having the fewest. V-gene and J-gene trimming of TCR beta chains was associated with a missense DCLRE1C variant in a later genetic analysis, and the association was replicated in an independent cohort. The classifier was reported to diagnose cytomegalovirus status with high specificity and sensitivity in both the original cohort and the validation cohort. A later analysis associated about 17,000 TCR beta sequences with specific HLA alleles at a false discovery rate of 0.05. According to a later analysis, most CMV-associated TCR beta chains appeared to be HLA-restricted, and the HLA associations seemed to be driven largely by CMV exposure.

The sample was PBMCs. The TCR comes from a boy between 2 and 10 years old in good health and CMV-seronegative. The chain was built from TRBV7-3 and TRBJ1-2; the D segment cannot be called with confidence. This receptor carries the CDR3 CASSPQSENYGYTF. The sequenced DNA is TGTGCCAGCAGCCCACAGTCCGAGAACTATGGCTACACCTTC. The variable domain in full, with residues beyond the CDR3 obtained from the reference TRBV7-3 and TRBJ1-2 genes, is GAGVSQTPSNKVTEKGKYVELRCDPISGHTALYWYRQSLGQGPEFLIYFQGTGAADDSGLPNDRFFAVRPEGSVSTLKIQRTERGDSAVYLCASSPQSENYGYTFGSGTRLTVV.